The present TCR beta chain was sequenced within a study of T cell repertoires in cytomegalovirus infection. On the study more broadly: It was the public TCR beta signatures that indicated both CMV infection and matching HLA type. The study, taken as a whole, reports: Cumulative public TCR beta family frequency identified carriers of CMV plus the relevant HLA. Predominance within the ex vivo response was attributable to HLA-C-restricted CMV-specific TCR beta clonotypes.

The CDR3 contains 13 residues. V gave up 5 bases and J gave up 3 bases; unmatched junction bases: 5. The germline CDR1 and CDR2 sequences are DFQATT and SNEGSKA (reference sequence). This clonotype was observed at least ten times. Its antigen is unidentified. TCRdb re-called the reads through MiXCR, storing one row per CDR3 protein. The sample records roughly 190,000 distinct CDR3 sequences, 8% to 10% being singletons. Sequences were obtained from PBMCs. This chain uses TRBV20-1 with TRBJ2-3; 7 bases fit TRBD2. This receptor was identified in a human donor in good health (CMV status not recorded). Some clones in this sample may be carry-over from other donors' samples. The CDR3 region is CSAVAGLTDTQYF. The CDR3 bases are TGCAGTGCTGTAGCGGGCCTAACAGATACGCAGTATTTT.